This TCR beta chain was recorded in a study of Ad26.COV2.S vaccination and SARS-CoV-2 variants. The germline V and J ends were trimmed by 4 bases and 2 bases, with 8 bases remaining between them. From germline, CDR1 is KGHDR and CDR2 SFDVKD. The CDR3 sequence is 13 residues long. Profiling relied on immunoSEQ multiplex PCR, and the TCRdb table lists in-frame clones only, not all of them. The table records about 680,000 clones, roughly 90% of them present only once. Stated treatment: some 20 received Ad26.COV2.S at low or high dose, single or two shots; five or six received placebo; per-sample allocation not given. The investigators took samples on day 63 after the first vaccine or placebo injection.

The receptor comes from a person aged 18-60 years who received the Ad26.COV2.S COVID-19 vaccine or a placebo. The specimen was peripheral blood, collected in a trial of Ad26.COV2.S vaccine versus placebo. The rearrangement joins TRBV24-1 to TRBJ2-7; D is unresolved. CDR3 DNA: TGTGCCACCAGTGAATTCCCTACCTACGAGCAGTACTTC. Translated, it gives CATSEFPTYEQYF.